The subject of this entry is one T cell receptor beta chain. Its target is unknown. It was autoimmune disease history or systemic immunosuppression that excluded patients. The repertoire was sequenced with immunoSEQ multiplex PCR; TCRdb's copy has only in-frame clones and lacks some. The table records 55,000 to 70,000 clones, over 80% of them present only once. The data belong to a study of OX40 agonist ivuxolimab in advanced cancers. Study-wide results and caveats: At 0.1 to 3.0 mg/kg and by week 6, clonal expansion occurred in CD4+ and CD8+ blood T cells.

The sample here was CD4+ or CD8+ T cells sorted from blood, taken in a trial of the OX40 agonist ivuxolimab. This receptor was taken from an adult with an advanced solid tumor such as melanoma, head and neck, liver or kidney cancer.

The CDR3 DNA reads as TGCGCCAGCAGGCATTCCCGGGAGAATGAGCAGTTCTTC. It is translated as CASRHSRENEQFF. The chain carries TRBV5-1 and TRBJ2-1; possibly TRBD2 for D (6 bases). The CDR3 extends over 13 amino acids. The germline gives CDR1 SGHRS, CDR2 YFSETQ. V was trimmed by 5 bases and J by 7 bases, leaving 13 bases between them.